This T cell receptor (beta chain) stems from a study of cytomegalovirus exposure and HLA in healthy donors. Healthy bone marrow donors formed the donor group. The ends lost 2 bases at V and 4 bases at J; junction bases unmatched: 5. The germline V gene has CDR1 MGHRA and CDR2 YSYEKL. This CDR3 is built from 14 residues. The study, taken as a whole, reports: In the analysis, some V segments, TRBV6-2 and TRBV6-3 included, were excluded as indistinguishable. Reports indicated that the classifier achieved high specificity and sensitivity in diagnosing cytomegalovirus status. It was assumed in the presence/absence analyses that sequencing depth was roughly uniform across donors.

The study ran its PCR with 60 Vbeta and 13 Jbeta primers. Using immunoSEQ multiplex PCR, the repertoire was profiled, and TCRdb retains in-frame clones only, with some absent. The sample includes approximately 100,000 clones, under 80% of them seen just once. As regards this clone: Its antigen is currently unknown.

V and J are TRBV4-1 and TRBJ2-7; 7 bases fit TRBD2. The sample comprised PBMCs. The source of this sequence is a woman between 18 and 30 years old in good health and CMV-seropositive. The CDR3 bases are TGCGCCAGCAGCCAAACGGGAGGAACTTACGAGCAGTACTTC. Encoded protein: CASSQTGGTYEQYF.